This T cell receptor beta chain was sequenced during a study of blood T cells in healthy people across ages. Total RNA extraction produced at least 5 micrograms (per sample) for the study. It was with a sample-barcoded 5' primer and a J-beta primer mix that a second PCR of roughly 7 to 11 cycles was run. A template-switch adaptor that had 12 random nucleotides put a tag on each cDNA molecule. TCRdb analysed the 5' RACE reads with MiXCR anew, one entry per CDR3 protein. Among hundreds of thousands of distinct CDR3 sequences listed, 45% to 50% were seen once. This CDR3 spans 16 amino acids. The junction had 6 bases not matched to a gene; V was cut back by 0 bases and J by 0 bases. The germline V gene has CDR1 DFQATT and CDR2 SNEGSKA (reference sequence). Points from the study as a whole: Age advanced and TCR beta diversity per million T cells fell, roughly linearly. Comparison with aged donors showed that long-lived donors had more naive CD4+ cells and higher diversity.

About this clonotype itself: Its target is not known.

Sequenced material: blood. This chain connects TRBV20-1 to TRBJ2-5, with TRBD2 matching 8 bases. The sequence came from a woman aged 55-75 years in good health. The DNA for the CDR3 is TGCAGTGCTAGAGAGGGGGTAGCGGGGTACCAAGAGACCCAGTACTTC. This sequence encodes CSAREGVAGYQETQYF.